This TCR beta chain was found in a study of metastatic and nonmetastatic thyroid tumors. Across the whole study: Across blood and tumor or nodule tissue, repertoires from malignant and benign thyroid patients were compared with one another. General observations from the study: Compared with benign nodules, malignant thyroid tumors were reported to have significantly higher TCR beta diversity in both blood and tumor.

Remarks on this clone: What it recognizes is unknown.

None of the patients had undergone any treatment ahead of thyroid surgery. This CDR3 comprises 16 residues. The V gene end was trimmed by 4 bases and the J gene end by 5 bases; junction bases not matched to a gene: 9. Germline lookup yields CDR1 LGHDT and CDR2 YNNKEL (reference sequence). TCRdb recomputed clones from the PCR reads via MiXCR. The table lists roughly 36,000 clones, less than 14% of them singletons, with 16% in the top ten. The chain links TRBV3-1 to TRBJ1-4; TRBD1 matches at 8 bases. The specimen was blood. This TCR was sampled from a female donor with papillary thyroid cancer or a benign thyroid nodule (not recorded which). Some clones in this sample may be carry-over from other donors' samples. The CDR3 protein is CASSPGNRDRNEKLFF. The CDR3 DNA follows: TGTGCCAGCAGCCCGGGTAACCGGGACAGGAATGAAAAACTGTTTTTT.